The source of this T cell receptor (beta chain) is a study of blood T cell repertoires in COVID-19. Study details: T cells, B-cell-depleted T cells, or PBMCs provided the cDNA or gDNA that served as material.

Participants, about 18 to 100 years old, spanned about 26 US areas. In germline, CDR1 is LGHDT, CDR2 YNNKEL (reference sequence). Trimming shortened V by 2 bases and J by 6 bases, and 7 bases separated the two germline ends. The CDR3 has 13 amino acids. Original processing methods: Using reference gene primer amplification, nucleated cell counts were estimated. Sequencing used immunoSEQ multiplex PCR; TCRdb keeps in-frame clones, though not all of them. The V and J calls and clone size are taken from that table; D and trimming were inferred from the DNA. The table lists approximately 200,000 clones, 84% of them singletons.

The sequence was collected from a middle-aged man who had recovered from COVID-19. Sequences were obtained from PBMCs or T cells enriched from blood (not recorded which). The gene calls are TRBV3-1 (or the pseudogene TRBV3-2) and TRBJ2-2; D may be TRBD2 (6 bases). This CDR3 is CASSQRGSGELFF. Here the CDR3 DNA reads TGTGCCAGCAGCCAACGGGGGTCCGGGGAGCTGTTTTTT.